A selection of T cell receptor beta chains follows, all from one sample in a study of CD8+CD57+ T cells in acquired aplastic anemia. TCRdb processed the reads anew with MiXCR; each CDR3 protein has one entry. The sample records roughly 200,000 distinct CDR3 sequences, around three fifths being singletons. Specimen: sorted CD4+, CD8+, or CD8+CD57+ T cells (not recorded which) from PBMCs. Source of these receptors: a human donor with aplastic anemia. The CDR3 runs from the conserved cysteine through the conserved F or W. D genes are given only for firm matches. Part of the rows lack a size; the others show once, few, many or a class for expanded clones.

CASSLVTTLNTGELFF	TGTGCCAGCAGCTTAGTGACAACCTTGAACACCGGGGAGCTGTTTTTT	TRBV7-6	many	NA	TRBJ2-2
CSAKDIASYEQYF	TGCAGTGCTAAGGACATAGCCTCCTACGAGCAGTACTTC	TRBV20-1	many	NA	TRBJ2-7
CASSLEDGTRVVYF	TGTGCCAGCAGCTTAGAGGACGGGACTAGAGTAGTGTATTTT	TRBV7-9	NA	TRBD2	TRBJ2-3
CASSLSSGRQDTQHF	TGTGCCAGCAGCTTGTCCTCGGGACGGCAGGATACGCAGCATTTT	TRBV7-9	NA	NA	TRBJ1-5
CATSDPRTADQPQHF	TGTGCCACCAGTGACCCGAGGACAGCGGATCAGCCCCAGCATTTT	TRBV24-1	NA	NA	TRBJ1-5
CASSLRASSGRDNEQFF	TGTGCCAGCAGCTTAAGGGCGAGTAGCGGGAGGGACAATGAGCAGTTCTTC	TRBV7-9	NA	TRBD2	TRBJ2-1
CASSQVGGSLSGGHPSYEQYF	TGTGCCAGCAGCCAAGTTGGAGGCTCCTTGTCCGGGGGGCATCCCTCCTACGAGCAGTACTTC	TRBV14	NA	NA	TRBJ2-7
CSATSGGDFDTQYF	TGCAGCGCCACTAGCGGGGGGGATTTCGATACGCAGTATTTT	TRBV20-1	NA	TRBD2	TRBJ2-3
CASSLEVPPTTGELFF	TGTGCCAGCAGCTTAGAGGTCCCCCCGACCACCGGGGAGCTGTTTTTT	TRBV7-3	NA	NA	TRBJ2-2
CASSPRQGSDFQYF	TGCGCCAGCAGCCCCCGACAGGGTTCAGATTTTCAGTACTTC	TRBV4-1	once	TRBD1	TRBJ2-7
CATSSSGLADYNEQFF	TGTGCCACCAGCAGCTCGGGACTAGCGGACTACAATGAGCAGTTCTTC	TRBV15	NA	TRBD2	TRBJ2-1
CASSSMRTLYNEQFF	TGCGCCAGCAGCTCAATGCGGACCCTATACAATGAGCAGTTCTTC	TRBV5-1	few	NA	TRBJ2-1
CASSPTGGAYGYTF	TGTGCCAGTAGTCCGACAGGGGGCGCCTATGGCTACACCTTC	TRBV12-3/TRBV12-4	NA	TRBD1	TRBJ1-2